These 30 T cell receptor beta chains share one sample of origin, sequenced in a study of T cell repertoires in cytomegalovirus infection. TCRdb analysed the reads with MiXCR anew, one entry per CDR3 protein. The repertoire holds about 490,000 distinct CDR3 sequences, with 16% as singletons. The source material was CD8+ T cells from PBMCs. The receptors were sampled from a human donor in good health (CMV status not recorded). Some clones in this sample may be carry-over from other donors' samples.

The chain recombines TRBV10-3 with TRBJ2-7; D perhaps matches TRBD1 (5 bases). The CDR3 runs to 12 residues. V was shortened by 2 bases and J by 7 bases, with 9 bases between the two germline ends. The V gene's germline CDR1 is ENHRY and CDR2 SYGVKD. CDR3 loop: CAISEPREEQYF. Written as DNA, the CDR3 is TGTGCCATCAGTGAGCCCAGGGAAGAGCAGTACTTC.

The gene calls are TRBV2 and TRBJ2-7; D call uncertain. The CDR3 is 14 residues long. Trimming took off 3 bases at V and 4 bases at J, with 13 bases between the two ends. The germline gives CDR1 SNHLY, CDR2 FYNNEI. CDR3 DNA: TGTGCCAGCAGTGAGAACGGGTACCGGTACGAGCAGTACTTC. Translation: CASSENGYRYEQYF.

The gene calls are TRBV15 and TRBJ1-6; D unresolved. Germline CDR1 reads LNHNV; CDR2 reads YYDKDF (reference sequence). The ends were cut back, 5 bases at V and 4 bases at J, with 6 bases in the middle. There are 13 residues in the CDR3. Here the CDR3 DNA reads TGTGCCACCAGCGACTTTTATAATTCACCCCTCCACTTT. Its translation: CATSDFYNSPLHF.

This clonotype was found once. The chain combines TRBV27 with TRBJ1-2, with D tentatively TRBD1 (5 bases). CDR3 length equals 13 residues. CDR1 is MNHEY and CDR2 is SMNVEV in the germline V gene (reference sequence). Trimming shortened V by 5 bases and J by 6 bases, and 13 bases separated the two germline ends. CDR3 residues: CASSDRGFDGYTF. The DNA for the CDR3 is TGTGCCAGCAGTGATCGGGGGTTTGATGGCTACACCTTC.

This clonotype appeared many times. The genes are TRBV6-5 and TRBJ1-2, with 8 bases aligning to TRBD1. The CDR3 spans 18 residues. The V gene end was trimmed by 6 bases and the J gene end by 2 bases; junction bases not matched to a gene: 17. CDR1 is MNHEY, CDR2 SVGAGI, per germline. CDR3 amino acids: CASREGRQGFLANYGYTF. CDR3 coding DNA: TGTGCCAGCAGAGAGGGCCGACAGGGGTTTTTGGCAAACTATGGCTACACCTTC.

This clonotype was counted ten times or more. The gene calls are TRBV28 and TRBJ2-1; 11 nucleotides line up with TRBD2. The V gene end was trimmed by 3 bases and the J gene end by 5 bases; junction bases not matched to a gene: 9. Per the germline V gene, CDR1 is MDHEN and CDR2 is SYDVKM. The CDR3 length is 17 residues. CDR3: CASSFRTSGLLDNEQFF. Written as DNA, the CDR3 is TGTGCCAGCAGTTTCCGGACTAGCGGGCTTTTGGACAATGAGCAGTTCTTC.

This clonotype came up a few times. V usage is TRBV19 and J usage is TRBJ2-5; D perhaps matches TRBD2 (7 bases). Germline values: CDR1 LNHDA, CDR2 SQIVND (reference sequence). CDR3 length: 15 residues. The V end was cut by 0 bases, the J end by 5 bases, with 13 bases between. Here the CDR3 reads CASSIERGRRETQYF. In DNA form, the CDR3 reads TGTGCCAGTAGTATAGAGCGGGGGCGCCGGGAGACCCAGTACTTC. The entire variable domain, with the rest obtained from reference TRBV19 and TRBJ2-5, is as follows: DGGITQSPKYLFRKEGQNVTLSCEQNLNHDAMYWYRQDPGQGLRLIYYSQIVNDFQKGDIAEGYSVSREKKESFPLTVTSAQKNPTAFYLCASSIERGRRETQYFGPGTRLLVL.

The CDR3 loop reads CASSPDGGGYEQYF. Written as DNA, the CDR3 is TGTGCCAGCAGTCCGGACGGCGGAGGTTACGAGCAGTACTTC. The chain couples TRBV27 to TRBJ2-7; D perhaps matches TRBD2 (5 bases). The CDR3 has 14 residues. V was cut by 5 bases and J by 4 bases, with 15 bases left in between. In germline, CDR1 is MNHEY, CDR2 SMNVEV (reference sequence).

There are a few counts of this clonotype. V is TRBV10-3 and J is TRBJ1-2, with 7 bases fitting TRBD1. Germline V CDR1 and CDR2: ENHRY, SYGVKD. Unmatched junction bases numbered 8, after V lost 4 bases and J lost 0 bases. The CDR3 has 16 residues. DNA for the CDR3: TGTGCCATCAGTGGGAGGGACAGACAAGCTAACTATGGCTACACCTTC. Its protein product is CAISGRDRQANYGYTF.

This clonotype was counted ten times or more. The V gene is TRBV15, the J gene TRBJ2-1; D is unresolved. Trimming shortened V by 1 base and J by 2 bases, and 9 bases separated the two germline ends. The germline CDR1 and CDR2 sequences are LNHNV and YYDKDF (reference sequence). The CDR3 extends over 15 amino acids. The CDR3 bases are TGTGCCACCAGCAGAGCGAGTAGCACCTACAATGAGCAGTTCTTC. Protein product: CATSRASSTYNEQFF.

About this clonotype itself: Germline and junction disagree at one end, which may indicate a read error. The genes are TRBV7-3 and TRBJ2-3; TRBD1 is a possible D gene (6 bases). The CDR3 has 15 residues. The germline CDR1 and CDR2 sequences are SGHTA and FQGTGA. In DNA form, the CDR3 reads TGTGCCAGCAGTTTAACGACAGGTTGGACAGATACGCAGTATTTT. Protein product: CASSLTTGWTDTQYF.

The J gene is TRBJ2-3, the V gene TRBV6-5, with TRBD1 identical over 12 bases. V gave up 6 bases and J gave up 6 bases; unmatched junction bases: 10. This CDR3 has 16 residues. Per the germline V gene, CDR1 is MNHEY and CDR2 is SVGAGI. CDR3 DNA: TGTGCCAGCAGACAACCGGGACAGGGGGCGCATGATACGCAGTATTTT. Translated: CASRQPGQGAHDTQYF.

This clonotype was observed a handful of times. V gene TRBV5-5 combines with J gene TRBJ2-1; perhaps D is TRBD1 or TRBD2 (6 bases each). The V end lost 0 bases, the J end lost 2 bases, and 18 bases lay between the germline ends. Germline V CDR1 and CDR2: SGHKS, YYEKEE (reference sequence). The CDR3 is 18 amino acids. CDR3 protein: CASSLEGGGRGPYNEQFF. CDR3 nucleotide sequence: TGTGCCAGCAGCTTGGAGGGGGGTGGGAGAGGGCCCTACAATGAGCAGTTCTTC.

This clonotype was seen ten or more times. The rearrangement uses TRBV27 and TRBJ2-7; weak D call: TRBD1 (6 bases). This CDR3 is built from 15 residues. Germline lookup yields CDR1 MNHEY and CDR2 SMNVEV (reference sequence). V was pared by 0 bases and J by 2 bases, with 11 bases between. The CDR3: CASSLSGAGTYEQYF. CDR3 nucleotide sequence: TGTGCCAGCAGTTTATCGGGGGCCGGCACCTACGAGCAGTACTTC.

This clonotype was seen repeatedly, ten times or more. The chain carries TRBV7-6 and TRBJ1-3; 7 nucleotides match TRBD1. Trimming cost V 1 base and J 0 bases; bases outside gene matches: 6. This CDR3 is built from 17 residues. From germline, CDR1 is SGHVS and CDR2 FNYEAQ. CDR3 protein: CASSLVDRASSGNTIYF. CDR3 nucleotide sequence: TGTGCCAGCAGCTTAGTCGACAGGGCGAGCTCTGGAAACACCATATATTTT.

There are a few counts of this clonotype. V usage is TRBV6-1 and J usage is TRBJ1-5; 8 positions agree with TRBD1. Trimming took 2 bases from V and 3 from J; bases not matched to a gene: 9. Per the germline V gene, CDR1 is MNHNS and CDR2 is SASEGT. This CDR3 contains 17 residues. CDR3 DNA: TGTGCCAGCAGTGAAACAGAATGGACAGGGTTCAATCAGCCCCAGCATTTT. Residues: CASSETEWTGFNQPQHF.

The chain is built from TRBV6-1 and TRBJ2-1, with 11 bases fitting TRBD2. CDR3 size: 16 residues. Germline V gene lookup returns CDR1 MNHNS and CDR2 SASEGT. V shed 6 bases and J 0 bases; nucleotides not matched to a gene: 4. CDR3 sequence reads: CASSKTSGNSYNEQFF. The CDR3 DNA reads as TGTGCCAGCAGCAAGACTAGCGGGAACTCCTACAATGAGCAGTTCTTC.

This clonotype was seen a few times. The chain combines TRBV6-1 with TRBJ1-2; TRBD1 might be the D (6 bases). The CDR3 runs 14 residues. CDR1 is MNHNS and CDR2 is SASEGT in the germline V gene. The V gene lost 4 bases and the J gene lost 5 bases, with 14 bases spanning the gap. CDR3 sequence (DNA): TGTGCCAGCAGTGGGCGGACAGACAGATATGGCTACACCTTC. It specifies CASSGRTDRYGYTF.

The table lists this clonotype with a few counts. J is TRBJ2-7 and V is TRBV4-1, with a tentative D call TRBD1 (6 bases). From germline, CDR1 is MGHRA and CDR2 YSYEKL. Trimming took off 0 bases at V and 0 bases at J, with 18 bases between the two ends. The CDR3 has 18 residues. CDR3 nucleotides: TGCGCCAGCAGCCAAGACGTAATCTTGTGGGACATCTCCTACGAGCAGTACTTC. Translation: CASSQDVILWDISYEQYF.

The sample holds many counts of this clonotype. CDR3: CASSQVVGRGGTDTQYF. The CDR3 DNA reads as TGCGCCAGCAGCCAAGTCGTTGGTCGGGGGGGCACAGATACGCAGTATTTT. The chain is built from TRBV4-1 and TRBJ2-3; 7 bases are a match to TRBD2. The V and J ends lost 1 base and 1 base, in that order; junction bases with no gene match: 8. Germline V gene data show CDR1 as MGHRA and CDR2 as YSYEKL. This CDR3 contains 17 residues.

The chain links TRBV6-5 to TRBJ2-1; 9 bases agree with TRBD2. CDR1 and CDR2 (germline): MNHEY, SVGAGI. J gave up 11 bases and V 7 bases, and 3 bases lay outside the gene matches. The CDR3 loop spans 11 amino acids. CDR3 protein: CASTLAGKQFF. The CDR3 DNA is TGTGCCAGCACCCTAGCGGGAAAGCAGTTCTTC.

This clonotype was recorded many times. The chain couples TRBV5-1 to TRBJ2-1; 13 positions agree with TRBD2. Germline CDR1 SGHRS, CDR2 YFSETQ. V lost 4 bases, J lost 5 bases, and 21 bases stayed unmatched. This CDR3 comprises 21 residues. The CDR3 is CASSQPYNGTSGEYFDNEQFF. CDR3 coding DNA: TGCGCCAGCAGCCAACCCTACAATGGGACTAGCGGGGAGTATTTCGACAATGAGCAGTTCTTC.

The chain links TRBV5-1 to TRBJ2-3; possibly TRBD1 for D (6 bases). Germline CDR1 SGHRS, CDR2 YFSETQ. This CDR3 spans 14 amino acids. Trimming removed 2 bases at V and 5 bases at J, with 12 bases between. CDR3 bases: TGCGCCAGCAGCTTCCGGAAAGGGGGAGATACGCAGTATTTT. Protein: CASSFRKGGDTQYF.

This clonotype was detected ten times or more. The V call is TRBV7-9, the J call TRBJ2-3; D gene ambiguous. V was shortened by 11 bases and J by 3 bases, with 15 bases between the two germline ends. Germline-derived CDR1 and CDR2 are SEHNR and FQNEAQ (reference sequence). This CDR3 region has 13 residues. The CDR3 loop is CASIAKRTDTQYF. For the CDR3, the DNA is TGTGCCTCTATTGCAAAGCGAACAGATACGCAGTATTTT.

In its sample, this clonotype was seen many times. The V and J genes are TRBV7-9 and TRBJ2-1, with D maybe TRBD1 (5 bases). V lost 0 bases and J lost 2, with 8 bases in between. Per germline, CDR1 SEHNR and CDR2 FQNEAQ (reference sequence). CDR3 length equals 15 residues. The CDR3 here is CASSLAEGAYNEQFF. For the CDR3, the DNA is TGTGCCAGCAGCTTAGCAGAAGGGGCCTACAATGAGCAGTTCTTC. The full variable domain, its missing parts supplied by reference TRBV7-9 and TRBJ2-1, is DTGVSQNPRHKITKRGQNVTFRCDPISEHNRLYWYRQTLGQGPEFLTYFQNEAQLEKSRLLSDRFSAERPKGSFSTLEIQRTEQGDSAMYLCASSLAEGAYNEQFFGPGTRLTVL.

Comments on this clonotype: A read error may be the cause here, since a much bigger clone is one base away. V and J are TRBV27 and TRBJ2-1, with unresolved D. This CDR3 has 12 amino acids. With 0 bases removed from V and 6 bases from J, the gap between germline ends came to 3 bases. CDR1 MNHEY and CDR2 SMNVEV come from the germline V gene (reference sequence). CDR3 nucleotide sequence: TGTGCCAGCAGTTTATCGGCCAATGAGCAGTTCTTC. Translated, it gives CASSLSANEQFF.

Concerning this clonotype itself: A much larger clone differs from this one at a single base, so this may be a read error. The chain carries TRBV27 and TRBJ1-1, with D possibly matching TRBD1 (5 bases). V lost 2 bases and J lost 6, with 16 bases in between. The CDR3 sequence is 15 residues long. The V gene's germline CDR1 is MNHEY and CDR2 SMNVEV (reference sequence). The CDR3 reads CASSLGVRANSEAFF. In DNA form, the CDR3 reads TGTGCCAGCAGTTTAGGCGTCAGGGCAAACTCTGAAGCTTTCTTT.

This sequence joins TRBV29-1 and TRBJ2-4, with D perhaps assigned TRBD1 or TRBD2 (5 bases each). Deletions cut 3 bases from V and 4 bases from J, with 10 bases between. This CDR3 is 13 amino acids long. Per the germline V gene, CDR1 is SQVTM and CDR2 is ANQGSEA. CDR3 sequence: CSVERGEKNIQYF. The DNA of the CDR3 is TGCAGCGTTGAGAGGGGCGAGAAAAACATTCAGTACTTC. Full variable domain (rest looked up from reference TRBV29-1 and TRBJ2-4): SAVISQKPSRDICQRGTSLTIQCQVDSQVTMMFWYRQQPGQSLTLIATANQGSEATYESGFVIDKFPISRPNLTFSTLTVSNMSPEDSSIYLCSVERGEKNIQYFGAGTRLSVL.

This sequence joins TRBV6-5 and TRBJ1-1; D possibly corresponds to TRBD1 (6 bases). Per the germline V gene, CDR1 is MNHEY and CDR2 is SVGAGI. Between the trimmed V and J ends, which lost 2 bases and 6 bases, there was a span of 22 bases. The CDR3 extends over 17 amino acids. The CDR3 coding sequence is TGTGCCAGCAGTTACCCAAGCACGCCAGGGGTAATACCTGAAGCTTTCTTT. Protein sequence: CASSYPSTPGVIPEAFF.

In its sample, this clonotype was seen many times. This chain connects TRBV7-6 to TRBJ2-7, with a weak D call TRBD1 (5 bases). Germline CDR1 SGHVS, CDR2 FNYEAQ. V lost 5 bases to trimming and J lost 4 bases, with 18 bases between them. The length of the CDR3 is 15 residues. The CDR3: CASSQGWQGRYEQYF. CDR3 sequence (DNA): TGTGCCAGCAGCCAAGGTTGGCAGGGTAGATACGAGCAGTACTTC.